The 26 T cell receptor beta chains below were found in one sample sequenced in a study of blood T cells in healthy people across ages. Combining a sample-barcoded 5' primer with a J-beta primer mix, a second PCR ran for about 7 to 11 cycles. TCRdb reanalysed the 5' RACE reads using MiXCR and keeps one entry per CDR3 protein. The data show 1 million or so distinct CDR3 sequences, 35% to 50% seen once. The sequencing input was blood. The origin of the receptors is a woman aged 55 to 70 in good health.

The chain links TRBV20-1 to TRBJ2-4, with TRBD1 matching 7 bases. Per germline, CDR1 DFQATT and CDR2 SNEGSKA (reference sequence). The CDR3 covers 13 residues. With 5 bases clipped from V and 3 bases from J, the junction kept 4 bases outside the gene matches. This CDR3 is CSAFWDSKNIQYF. In DNA form, the CDR3 reads TGCAGTGCTTTCTGGGACAGCAAAAACATTCAGTACTTC.

Remarks on this clonotype: A much larger clonotype is one base distant, so this may be a read error. The rearrangement joins TRBV5-1 to TRBJ2-7; D unresolved. V was cut by 0 bases and J by 8 bases, with 15 bases left in between. Germline V gene sequence: CDR1 SGHRS, CDR2 YFSETQ. The CDR3 spans 14 residues. The CDR3 DNA is TGCGCCAGCAGCTTGGGACTCGTCGTTCCCAAGCAGTACTTC. Encoded protein: CASSLGLVVPKQYF.

The genes are TRBV20-1 and TRBJ2-7; D possibly corresponds to TRBD2 (6 bases). This CDR3 spans 13 amino acids. Germline CDR1 is DFQATT and CDR2 is SNEGSKA (reference sequence). V was cut by 6 bases and J by 0 bases, with 12 bases left in between. CDR3 DNA sequence: TGCAGTGCCACAATAGCGGTCTCCTACGAGCAGTACTTC. It is translated as CSATIAVSYEQYF.

The chain joins TRBV9 to TRBJ2-3; 8 bases are shared with TRBD2. The trim removed 0 bases at V and 7 bases at J, leaving 7 bases unmatched. Germline CDR1 and CDR2: SGDLS and YYNGEE. The CDR3 length is 15 residues. The CDR3 nucleotides are TGTGCCAGCAGCGTAGGGGGCAGCGGGAGCTATACGCAGTATTTT. It encodes CASSVGGSGSYTQYF.

This chain uses TRBV2 with TRBJ2-7, with TRBD1 matching 12 bases. Germline V gene sequence: CDR1 SNHLY, CDR2 FYNNEI. The junction had 5 bases not matched to a gene; V was cut back by 1 base and J by 4 bases. This CDR3 contains 16 residues. CDR3 in DNA: TGTGCCAGCAGTGAAGGTCCGGGACAGGGGGCTTACGAGCAGTACTTC. Translation: CASSEGPGQGAYEQYF.

The V gene is TRBV6-6, the J gene TRBJ2-1; D might be TRBD2 (6 bases). Deletions cut 0 bases from V and 9 bases from J, with 15 bases between. From germline, CDR1 is MNHNY and CDR2 SVGAGI (reference sequence). The CDR3 covers 15 residues. CDR3 nucleotide sequence: TGTGCCAGCAGTTACTCCGCGGCTAGCGAAACTGAGCAGTTCTTC. As protein: CASSYSAASETEQFF.

As to this clonotype: At one end, the junction sequence differs from germline, possibly due to a read error. The chain uses TRBV5-1 and TRBJ2-4; D not resolved. The CDR3 is 15 amino acids. Germline loops: CDR1 SGHRS, CDR2 YFSETQ. Here the CDR3 DNA reads TGCACCAGCAGCTTGGCCGCGGTAGCCAAAAACATTCAGTACTTC. Translating gives CTSSLAAVAKNIQYF.

There are a few counts of this clonotype. The chain joins TRBV28 to TRBJ2-7, with 8 bases aligning to TRBD2. The CDR3 loop spans 15 amino acids. Germline V gives CDR1 MDHEN, CDR2 SYDVKM. J was trimmed by 5 bases and V by 6 bases; bases with no gene match: 12. The CDR3 is CASSLLTGTSNEQYF. The CDR3 DNA sequence: TGTGCCAGCAGCCTCCTCACCGGGACTAGTAACGAGCAGTACTTC.

The chain employs TRBV5-1 and TRBJ2-3, with 8 positions matching TRBD1. CDR3 length: 16 amino acids. Looked up from germline, CDR1 is SGHRS and CDR2 is YFSETQ. J gave up 1 base and V 0 bases, and 4 bases lay outside the gene matches. CDR3 in amino acids: CASSLAGTGRTDTQYF. DNA for the CDR3: TGCGCCAGCAGCTTGGCCGGGACAGGACGCACAGATACGCAGTATTTT.

The chain joins TRBV28 to TRBJ2-7, with 10 bases that match TRBD2. The J segment lost 5 bases and the V segment lost 4 bases, leaving 5 bases of the junction unmatched. Looked up from germline, CDR1 is MDHEN and CDR2 is SYDVKM. The CDR3 is 14 residues long. This CDR3 reads CASSWSGRVHEQYF. CDR3 coding DNA: TGTGCCAGCAGTTGGAGCGGGAGGGTCCACGAGCAGTACTTC.

The genes are TRBV19 and TRBJ2-5; 7 bases are a match to TRBD2. Germline values: CDR1 LNHDA, CDR2 SQIVND (reference sequence). The CDR3 runs 20 residues. V shed 1 base and J 1 base; nucleotides not matched to a gene: 18. The DNA for the CDR3 is TGTGCCAGTAGTATAGGGGGGGGGACCCAAATCGGACACCTCCAAGAGACCCAGTACTTC. It is translated as CASSIGGGTQIGHLQETQYF.

This clonotype was recorded a few times. V usage is TRBV5-6 and J usage is TRBJ2-5; 14 positions match TRBD2. Germline trimming cut 5 bases from V and 5 bases from J; bases unmatched to any gene: 8. The germline CDR1 and CDR2 sequences are SGHDT and YYEEEE. The CDR3 totals 16 residues. The CDR3, as DNA: TGTGCCAGCAGTTCGGGACTAGCGGGAGCTCTTGAGACCCAGTACTTC. As protein: CASSSGLAGALETQYF.

This clonotype was picked up a small number of times. This chain links TRBV9 with TRBJ2-4; the D gene is possibly TRBD2 (6 bases). The J call is doubtful: the DNA matches TRBJ2-7 better. The V gene's germline CDR1 is SGDLS and CDR2 YYNGEE. The CDR3 runs 17 residues. CDR3 DNA sequence: TGTGCCAGCAGCATCCGAGATGCGGGACGGCGGGATTACGAGCAGTACTTC. Amino acid sequence: CASSIRDAGRRDYEQYF.

This clonotype came up once. This may be a read error, as it is one base from a much larger clone. The chain has TRBV3-1 and TRBJ2-7, with unresolved D. The CDR3 has 13 residues. Germline V lookup: CDR1 LGHDT, CDR2 YNNKEL (reference sequence). The CDR3 is CASSQIPSYERYF. The CDR3 coding sequence is TGTGCCAGCAGCCAAATACCCTCCTACGAGCGGTACTTC.

The genes are TRBV4-2 and TRBJ2-7; D is undetermined. The CDR3 has 16 amino acids. The V gene's germline CDR1 is LGHNA and CDR2 YNFKEQ. Trimming removed 1 base from V and 3 bases from J, with 16 bases in between. The CDR3 sequence: CASSQGLRSANYEQYF. The DNA of the CDR3 is TGTGCCAGCAGCCAAGGGTTAAGGAGCGCGAACTACGAGCAGTACTTC.

This clonotype was seen ten or more times. The chain couples TRBV5-5 to TRBJ2-7, with a possible D match to TRBD1 (5 bases). CDR3 length: 12 amino acids. Trimming left V 2 bases short and J 6 bases short, with 9 bases between. Germline V gene sequence: CDR1 SGHKS, CDR2 YYEKEE (reference sequence). CDR3 amino acids: CASSFWGGEQYF. CDR3 bases: TGTGCCAGCAGCTTCTGGGGCGGCGAGCAGTACTTC.

The genes are TRBV10-1 and TRBJ2-7; D might be TRBD1 (6 bases). V lost 8 bases and J lost 3, with 23 bases in between. Germline loops: CDR1 WNHNN, CDR2 SYGVQD (reference sequence). The CDR3 consists of 16 residues. The chain's CDR3 is CASPQGAGQKHYEQYF. DNA for the CDR3: TGCGCCAGCCCCCAAGGCGCAGGACAGAAACACTACGAGCAGTACTTC.

In this sample, this clonotype turned up a few times. The chain combines TRBV11-2 with TRBJ2-3; D perhaps matches TRBD1 (6 bases). Trimming shortened V by 5 bases and J by 2 bases, and 17 bases separated the two germline ends. The V gene's germline CDR1 is SGHAT and CDR2 FQNNGV. CDR3 size: 16 residues. The CDR3: CASSPTLQGSTDTQYF. CDR3 in DNA: TGTGCCAGCAGCCCCACCTTACAGGGATCCACAGATACGCAGTATTTT.

Only a few counts were recorded for this clonotype. The chain combines TRBV20-1 with TRBJ2-3, with D perhaps TRBD2 (6 bases). CDR1 and CDR2 (germline): DFQATT, SNEGSKA (reference sequence). CDR3 length: 15 amino acids. V dropped 0 bases and J dropped 2 bases, with 12 bases sitting between them. The CDR3 is CSARDGGLHTDTQYF. In DNA, the CDR3 is TGCAGTGCTAGAGATGGGGGACTCCACACAGATACGCAGTATTTT.

This clonotype has only a few counts. One junction end disagrees with the germline gene, perhaps due to a read error. This chain uses TRBV2 with TRBJ2-7, with 7 nucleotides matching TRBD1. This CDR3 spans 10 amino acids. CDR1 and CDR2 from the germline V gene are SNHLY and FYNNEI. The CDR3 loop is CRTGLYEQYF. CDR3 DNA sequence: TGCCGGACAGGACTCTACGAGCAGTACTTC.

Only one count was recorded for this clonotype. The chain employs TRBV3-1 and TRBJ2-1; 12 nucleotides align to TRBD2. Germline CDR1 reads LGHDT; CDR2 reads YNNKEL (reference sequence). The CDR3 length is 16 residues. The J segment lost 8 bases and the V segment lost 2 bases, leaving 7 bases of the junction unmatched. The chain's CDR3 is CASSQRRLAGADEQFF. The CDR3 DNA follows: TGTGCCAGCAGCCAAAGGAGACTAGCGGGAGCCGATGAGCAGTTCTTC.

The genes are TRBV3-1 and TRBJ2-7; 8 bases fit TRBD2. J lost 4 bases, V lost 4 bases, and 9 bases had no gene match. This CDR3 has 15 amino acids. Germline-derived CDR1 and CDR2 are LGHDT and YNNKEL (reference sequence). CDR3 protein: CASSRITSGSYEQYF. CDR3 nucleotides: TGTGCCAGCAGCCGCATCACCAGCGGGAGTTACGAGCAGTACTTC.

This clonotype has at least ten counts. The gene calls are TRBV6-6 and TRBJ2-5, with D unresolved. V lost 3 bases and J lost 1, with 3 bases in between. The CDR3 covers 12 residues. Germline CDR1 MNHNY, CDR2 SVGAGI (reference sequence). The CDR3 here is CASSYIQETQYF. The CDR3 DNA is TGTGCCAGCAGTTATATCCAAGAGACCCAGTACTTC.

This chain connects TRBV7-9 to TRBJ2-4, with a possible D match to TRBD1 (5 bases). The J call may be in error: the DNA end matches TRBJ2-7 better. The CDR3 spans 13 residues. Germline V lookup: CDR1 SEHNR, CDR2 FQNEAQ (reference sequence). This chain's CDR3 is CASTLVRAYEQYF. CDR3 coding DNA: TGTGCCAGCACCCTGGTCAGGGCCTACGAGCAGTACTTC.

This chain's CDR3 is CASSWGLAGGQETQYF. In nucleotides, the CDR3 is TGTGCCAGCAGCTGGGGACTAGCGGGCGGACAAGAGACCCAGTACTTC. The chain recombines TRBV7-2 with TRBJ2-5; 12 nucleotides line up with TRBD2. In germline, CDR1 is SGHTA, CDR2 FQGNSA. Trimming removed 4 bases from V and 2 bases from J; junction bases left unmatched: 5. The CDR3 covers 16 residues.

V and J are TRBV24-1 and TRBJ2-3; TRBD2 is a possible D gene (5 bases). Trimming pared 5 bases from V and 3 bases from J, leaving 11 bases between. CDR3 size: 14 residues. CDR1 is KGHDR, CDR2 SFDVKD, per germline. CDR3 bases: TGTGCCACCAGTGGAACTAGTGGGACAGATACGCAGTATTTT. Translating it yields CATSGTSGTDTQYF.